This T cell receptor (beta chain) was found in a study of blood T cell repertoires in COVID-19. Study as a whole: Sources were T cells, B-cell-depleted T cells, or PBMCs; the material itself was cDNA or gDNA.

The repertoire was sequenced with immunoSEQ multiplex PCR; TCRdb's copy has only in-frame clones and lacks some. The table includes about 220,000 clones, less than 90% detected once. Trimming removed 4 bases at V and 8 bases at J, with 21 bases between. The CDR3 has 17 residues. Germline lookup yields CDR1 SGHVS and CDR2 FNYEAQ. The study counted Cohort 3 donors as recovered given two negative PCRs, clearance, or symptom resolution. The specimen was PBMCs or T cells enriched from blood (not recorded which). This chain joins TRBV7-6 and TRBJ1-6; the D gene is possibly TRBD1 (5 bases). This clonotype was sampled from a woman in her twenties or thirties who had recovered from COVID-19. The CDR3 bases are TGTGCCAGCAGCTCAGTAGTCGAAACAGGTTTACATTCACCCCTCCACTTT. Its translation is CASSSVVETGLHSPLHF.